A selection of T cell receptor beta chains follows, all from one sample in a study of neurological immune-mediated disorders. TCRdb recomputed calls from the 5' RACE reads with MiXCR, one row per CDR3 protein. The sample yields about 55,000 distinct CDR3 sequences, 4% seen once. Sequencing was carried out using CD4+ T cells from blood. Receptors originate from a woman aged 40 to 49 with multiple sclerosis. Each CDR3 is given with its conserved first and last residue. The order of the fields is CDR3 length, J gene, D gene, clone size, V gene, CDR3 DNA, CDR3 protein. A D gene is named only where the DNA matches it firmly. Each size is once, few, many, or a class for an expanded clone.

length: 14; J: TRBJ2-2; D: NA; size: many; V: TRBV20-1; DNA: TGCAGTGCTAGAGCGCAGGGTTCCACCGGGGAGCTGTTTTTT; CDR3: CSARAQGSTGELFF
length: 12; J: TRBJ2-3; D: TRBD2; size: many; V: TRBV29-1; DNA: TGCAGCCCCACGGGGAGGGAAGGTACGCAGTATTTT; CDR3: CSPTGREGTQYF
length: 14; J: TRBJ2-2; D: NA; size: many; V: TRBV9; DNA: TGTGCCAGCAGCCGTGGACGGACACCCGGGGAGCTGTTTTTT; CDR3: CASSRGRTPGELFF
length: 13; J: TRBJ1-5; D: NA; size: once; V: TRBV9; DNA: TGTGCCAGCAGCGTAACGGGGGATCAGCCCCAGCATTTT; CDR3: CASSVTGDQPQHF
length: 11; J: TRBJ2-1; D: NA; size: many; V: TRBV11-2; DNA: TGTGCCAGCAGCTTTTCGGTAGAGCAGTTCTTC; CDR3: CASSFSVEQFF
length: 13; J: TRBJ2-7; D: NA; size: few; V: TRBV25-1; DNA: TGTGCCAGCAGTAGACCCGGAGAGGCCGAGCAGTACTTC; CDR3: CASSRPGEAEQYF
length: 14; J: TRBJ2-1; D: NA; size: many; V: TRBV7-2; DNA: TGTGCCAGCAGCTCGACCTTCGTATCACATGAGCAGTTCTTC; CDR3: CASSSTFVSHEQFF
length: 12; J: TRBJ1-3; D: NA; size: many; V: TRBV9; DNA: TGTGCCAGCAGCCTACACAGAAACACCATATATTTT; CDR3: CASSLHRNTIYF
length: 11; J: TRBJ2-7; D: NA; size: many; V: TRBV20-1; DNA: TGCAGTGCTAGCGGGGGCTACGAGCAGTACTTC; CDR3: CSASGGYEQYF
length: 15; J: TRBJ2-3; D: NA; size: many; V: TRBV7-2; DNA: TGTGCCAGCAGCTTAGACTTGGAAGGCACAGATACGCAGTATTTT; CDR3: CASSLDLEGTDTQYF
length: 16; J: TRBJ1-2; D: TRBD1; size: many; V: TRBV4-1; DNA: TGCGCCAGCAGCTCCTACAGGGGGCCCCTTAACTATGGCTACACCTTC; CDR3: CASSSYRGPLNYGYTF
length: 11; J: TRBJ1-2; D: NA; size: many; V: TRBV20-1; DNA: TGCAGTGCCAGGACAGTCTATGGCTACACCTTC; CDR3: CSARTVYGYTF
length: 12; J: TRBJ1-1; D: TRBD1; size: many; V: TRBV20-1; DNA: TGCAGTGCGGATACAGGGGGCACTGAAGCTTTCTTT; CDR3: CSADTGGTEAFF
length: 15; J: TRBJ2-5; D: NA; size: many; V: TRBV2; DNA: TGTGCCAGCAGTCCTCCGGCCCGGAGGGGAGAGACCCAGTACTTC; CDR3: CASSPPARRGETQYF
length: 12; J: TRBJ2-1; D: TRBD1; size: many; V: TRBV5-6; DNA: TGTGCCAGCAGCGAGGACAGGAATGAGCAGTTCTTC; CDR3: CASSEDRNEQFF
length: 14; J: TRBJ1-2; D: NA; size: many; V: TRBV3-1; DNA: TGTGCCAGCAGCCAAGATCCGGTAGGCTATGGCTACACCTTC; CDR3: CASSQDPVGYGYTF
length: 15; J: TRBJ2-6; D: TRBD1; size: many; V: TRBV5-1; DNA: TGCGCCAGCAGCTCCGACAGGGTTGGGGCCAACGTCCTGACTTTC; CDR3: CASSSDRVGANVLTF
length: 14; J: TRBJ1-2; D: NA; size: many; V: TRBV20-1; DNA: TGCAGTGCTAGACCGGACAGCCGTCAATATGGCTACACCTTC; CDR3: CSARPDSRQYGYTF
length: 14; J: TRBJ1-1; D: NA; size: many; V: TRBV5-1; DNA: TGCGCCAGCAGCTTGGGCGACTGGGCCACTGAAGCTTTCTTT; CDR3: CASSLGDWATEAFF
length: 11; J: TRBJ2-4; D: NA; size: many; V: TRBV20-1; DNA: TGCAGTGTGGCCAGCCAAAACATTCAGTACTTC; CDR3: CSVASQNIQYF
length: 17; J: TRBJ1-3; D: NA; size: many; V: TRBV3-1; DNA: TGTGCCAGCAGCCCTTGGACGACACGACCCTCTGGAAACACCATATATTTT; CDR3: CASSPWTTRPSGNTIYF
length: 14; J: TRBJ2-5; D: NA; size: many; V: TRBV10-2; DNA: TGCGCCAGCAGTCCCGTCCGGGGTCAAGAGACCCAGTACTTC; CDR3: CASSPVRGQETQYF
length: 13; J: TRBJ2-1; D: NA; size: many; V: TRBV5-1; DNA: TGCGCCAGCAGCTTGAGGGCCCCAAGCGAGCAGTTCTTC; CDR3: CASSLRAPSEQFF
length: 16; J: TRBJ2-3; D: TRBD1; size: many; V: TRBV5-1; DNA: TGCGCCAGCAGCTTGGTCGGACAGGGGGCAACAGATACGCAGTATTTT; CDR3: CASSLVGQGATDTQYF
length: 16; J: TRBJ2-7; D: TRBD1; size: many; V: TRBV20-1; DNA: TGCAGTGTTCGAGAAAATCTTAACAGGGGTTCCTACGAGCAGTACTTC; CDR3: CSVRENLNRGSYEQYF
length: 16; J: TRBJ2-2; D: TRBD2; size: many; V: TRBV20-1; DNA: TGCAGTGCCTCAGGACTAGCGGGGGGGCCCGGCGGGGAGCTGTTTTTT; CDR3: CSASGLAGGPGGELFF
length: 16; J: TRBJ2-7; D: TRBD2; size: many; V: TRBV11-2; DNA: TGTGCCAGCAGCTCCGGACTAGCGGGGGGCTTCTACGAGCAGTACTTC; CDR3: CASSSGLAGGFYEQYF